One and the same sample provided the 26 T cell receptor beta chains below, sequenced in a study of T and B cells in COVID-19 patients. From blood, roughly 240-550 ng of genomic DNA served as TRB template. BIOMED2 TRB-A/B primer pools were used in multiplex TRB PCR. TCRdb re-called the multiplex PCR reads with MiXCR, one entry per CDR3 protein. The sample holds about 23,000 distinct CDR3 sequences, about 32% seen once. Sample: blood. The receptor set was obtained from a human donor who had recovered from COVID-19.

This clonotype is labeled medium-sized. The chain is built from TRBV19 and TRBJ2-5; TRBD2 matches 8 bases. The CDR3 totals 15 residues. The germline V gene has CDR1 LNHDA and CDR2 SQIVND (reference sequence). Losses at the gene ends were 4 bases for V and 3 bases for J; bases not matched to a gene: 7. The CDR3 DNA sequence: TGTGCCAGTAGTAGCACCGGGACTAGAAAAGAGACCCAGTACTTC. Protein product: CASSSTGTRKETQYF.

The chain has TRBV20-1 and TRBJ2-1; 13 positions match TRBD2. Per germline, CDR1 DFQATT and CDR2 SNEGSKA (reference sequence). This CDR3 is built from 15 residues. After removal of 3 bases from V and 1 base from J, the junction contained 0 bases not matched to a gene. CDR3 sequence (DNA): TGCAGTGCTAGGGGACTAGCGGGGTCCTACAATGAGCAGTTCTTC. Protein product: CSARGLAGSYNEQFF.

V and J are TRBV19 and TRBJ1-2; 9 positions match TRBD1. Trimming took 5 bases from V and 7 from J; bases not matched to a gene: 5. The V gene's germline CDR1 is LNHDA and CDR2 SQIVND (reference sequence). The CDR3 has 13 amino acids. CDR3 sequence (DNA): TGTGCCAGTAGTCCGGGACAGGGTTTTGGCTACACCTTC. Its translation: CASSPGQGFGYTF.

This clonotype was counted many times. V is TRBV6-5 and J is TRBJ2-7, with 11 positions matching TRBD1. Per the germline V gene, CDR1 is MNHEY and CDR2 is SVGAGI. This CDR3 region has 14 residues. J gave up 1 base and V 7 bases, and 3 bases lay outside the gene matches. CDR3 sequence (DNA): TGTGCCAGCACGGGGACAGGGGGGTCCTACGAGCAGTACTTC. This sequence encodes CASTGTGGSYEQYF.

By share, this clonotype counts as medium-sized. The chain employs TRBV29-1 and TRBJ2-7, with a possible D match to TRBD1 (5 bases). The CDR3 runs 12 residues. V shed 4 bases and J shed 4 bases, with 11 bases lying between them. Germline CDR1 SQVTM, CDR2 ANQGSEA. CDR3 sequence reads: CSVGTRFYEQYF. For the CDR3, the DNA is TGCAGCGTTGGGACACGGTTTTACGAGCAGTACTTC.

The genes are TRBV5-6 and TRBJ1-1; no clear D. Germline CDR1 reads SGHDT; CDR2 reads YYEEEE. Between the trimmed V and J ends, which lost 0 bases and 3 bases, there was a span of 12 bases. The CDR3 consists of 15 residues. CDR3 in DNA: TGTGCCAGCAGCTTGGTGGGTAGGGCCGACACTGAAGCTTTCTTT. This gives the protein CASSLVGRADTEAFF.

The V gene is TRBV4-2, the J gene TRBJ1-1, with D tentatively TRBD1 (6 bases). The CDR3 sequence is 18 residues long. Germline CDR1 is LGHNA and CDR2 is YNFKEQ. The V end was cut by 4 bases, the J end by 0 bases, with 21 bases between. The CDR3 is CASSPLGHQQGLNTEAFF. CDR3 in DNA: TGTGCCAGCAGCCCCCTCGGTCACCAACAGGGTCTGAACACTGAAGCTTTCTTT.

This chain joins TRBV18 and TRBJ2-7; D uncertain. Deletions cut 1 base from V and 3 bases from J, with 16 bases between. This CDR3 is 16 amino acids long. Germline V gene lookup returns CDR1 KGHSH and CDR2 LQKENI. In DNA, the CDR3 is TGTGCCAGCTCACCACAGTTACATACCCCGGACTACGAGCAGTACTTC. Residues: CASSPQLHTPDYEQYF.

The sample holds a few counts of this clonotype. The CDR3 reads CASSNGWLNTGELFF. CDR3 nucleotide sequence: TGTGCCAGCTCAAACGGGTGGCTCAACACCGGGGAGCTGTTTTTT. The V gene is TRBV18, the J gene TRBJ2-2, with D uncertain. Germline V gives CDR1 KGHSH, CDR2 LQKENI. Trimming removed 5 bases at V and 2 bases at J, with 12 bases between. CDR3 length: 15 residues.

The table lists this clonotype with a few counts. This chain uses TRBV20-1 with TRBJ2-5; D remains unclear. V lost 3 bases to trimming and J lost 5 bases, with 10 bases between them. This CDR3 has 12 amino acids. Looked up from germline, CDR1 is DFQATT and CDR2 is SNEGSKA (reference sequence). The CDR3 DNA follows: TGCAGTGCTAGGACGGGCCCTGAGACCCAGTACTTC. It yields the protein CSARTGPETQYF.

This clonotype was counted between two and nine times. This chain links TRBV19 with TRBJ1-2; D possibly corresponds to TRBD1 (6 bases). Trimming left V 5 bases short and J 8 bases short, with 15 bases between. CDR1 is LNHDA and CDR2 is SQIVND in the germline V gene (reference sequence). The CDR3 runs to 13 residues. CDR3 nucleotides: TGTGCCAGTAGTCGGGACAACCGCCTGGGCTACACCTTC. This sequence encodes CASSRDNRLGYTF.

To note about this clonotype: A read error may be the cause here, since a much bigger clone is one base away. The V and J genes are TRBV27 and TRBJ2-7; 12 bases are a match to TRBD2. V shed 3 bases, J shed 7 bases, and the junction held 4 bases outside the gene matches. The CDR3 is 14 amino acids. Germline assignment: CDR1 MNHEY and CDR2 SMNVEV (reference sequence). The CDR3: CASSFLAGGYEQYF. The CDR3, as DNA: TGTGCCAGCAGTTTCCTAGCGGGAGGGTATGAGCAGTACTTC.

The CDR3 nucleotides read TGTGCCTGGAGTGTCAGGACTGGTGGCTACACCTTC. Protein sequence: CAWSVRTGGYTF. The rearrangement links TRBV30 to TRBJ1-2; D gene ambiguous. CDR1 and CDR2 (germline): GTSNPN, SVGIG (reference sequence). This CDR3 has 12 amino acids. Between the trimmed V and J ends, which lost 0 bases and 7 bases, there was a span of 9 bases.

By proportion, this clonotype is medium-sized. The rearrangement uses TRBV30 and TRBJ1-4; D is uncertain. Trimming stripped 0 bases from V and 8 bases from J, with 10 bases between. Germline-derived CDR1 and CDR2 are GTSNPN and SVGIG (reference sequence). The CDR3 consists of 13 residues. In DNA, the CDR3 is TGTGCCTGGAGTGTACTTACACGAGAAAAACTGTTTTTT. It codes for CAWSVLTREKLFF.

CDR3 sequence reads: CAWSAGALNTEAFF. CDR3 nucleotides: TGTGCCTGGAGCGCCGGGGCCTTGAACACTGAAGCTTTCTTT. The chain has TRBV30 and TRBJ1-1; a possible D gene is TRBD1 (5 bases). Germline CDR1 and CDR2: GTSNPN and SVGIG (reference sequence). V lost 3 bases and J 0 bases, leaving 11 bases between the germline ends. The CDR3 spans 14 residues.

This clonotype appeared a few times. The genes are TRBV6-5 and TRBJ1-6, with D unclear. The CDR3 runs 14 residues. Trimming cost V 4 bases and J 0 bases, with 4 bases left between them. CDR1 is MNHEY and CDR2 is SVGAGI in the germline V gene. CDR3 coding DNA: TGTGCCAGCAGTTTAGGCTCCTATAATTCACCCCTCCACTTT. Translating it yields CASSLGSYNSPLHF.

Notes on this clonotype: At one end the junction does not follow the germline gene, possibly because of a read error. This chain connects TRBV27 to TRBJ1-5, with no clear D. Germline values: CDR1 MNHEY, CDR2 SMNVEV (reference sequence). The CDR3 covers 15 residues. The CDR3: CASSLSGVYNRPQHF. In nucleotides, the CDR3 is TGTGCCAGCAGTTTATCTGGGGTGTACAATCGGCCCCAGCATTTT.

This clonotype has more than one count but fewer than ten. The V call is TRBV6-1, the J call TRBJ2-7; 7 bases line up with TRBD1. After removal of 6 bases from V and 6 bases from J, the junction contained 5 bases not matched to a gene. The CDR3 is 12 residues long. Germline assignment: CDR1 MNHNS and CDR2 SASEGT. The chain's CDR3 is CASRAGGIEQYF. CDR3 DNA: TGTGCCAGCAGGGCAGGGGGAATCGAGCAGTACTTC.

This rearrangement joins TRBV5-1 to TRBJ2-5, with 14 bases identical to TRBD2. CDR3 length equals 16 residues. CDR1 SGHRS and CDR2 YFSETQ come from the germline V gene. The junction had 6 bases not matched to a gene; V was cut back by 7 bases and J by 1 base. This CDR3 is CASGRGLAGAQETQYF. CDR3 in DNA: TGCGCCAGCGGCCGGGGACTAGCGGGAGCCCAAGAGACCCAGTACTTC.

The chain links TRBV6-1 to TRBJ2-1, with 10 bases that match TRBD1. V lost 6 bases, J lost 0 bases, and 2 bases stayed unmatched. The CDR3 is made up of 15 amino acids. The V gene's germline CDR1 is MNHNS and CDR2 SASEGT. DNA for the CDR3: TGTGCCAGCAGAAGGACAGGGGGCTCCTACAATGAGCAGTTCTTC. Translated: CASRRTGGSYNEQFF.

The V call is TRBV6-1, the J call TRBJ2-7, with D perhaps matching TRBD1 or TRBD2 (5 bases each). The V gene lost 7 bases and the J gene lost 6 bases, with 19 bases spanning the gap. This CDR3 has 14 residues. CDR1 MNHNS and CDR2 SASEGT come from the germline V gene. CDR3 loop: CASILTGTPLEQYF. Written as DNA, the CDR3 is TGTGCCAGCATCCTCACCGGGACCCCCCTCGAGCAGTACTTC.

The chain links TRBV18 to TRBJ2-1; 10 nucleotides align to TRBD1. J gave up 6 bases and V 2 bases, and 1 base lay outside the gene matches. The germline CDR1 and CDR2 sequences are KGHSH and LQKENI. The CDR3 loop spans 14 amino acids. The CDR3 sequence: CASSPGTGVNEQFF. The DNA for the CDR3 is TGTGCCAGCTCACCAGGGACAGGGGTCAATGAGCAGTTCTTC.

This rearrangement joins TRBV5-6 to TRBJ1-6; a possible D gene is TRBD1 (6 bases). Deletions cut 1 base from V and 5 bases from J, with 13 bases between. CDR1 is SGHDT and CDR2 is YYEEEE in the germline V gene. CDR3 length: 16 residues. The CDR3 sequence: CASSLYGGTNNSPLHF. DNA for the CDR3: TGTGCCAGCAGCTTGTATGGGGGCACTAATAATTCACCCCTCCACTTT.

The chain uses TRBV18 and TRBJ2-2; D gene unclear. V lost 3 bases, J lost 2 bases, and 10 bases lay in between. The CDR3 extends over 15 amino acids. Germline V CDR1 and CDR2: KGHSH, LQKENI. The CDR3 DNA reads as TGTGCCAGCTCACCGACCCCATCTAACACCGGGGAGCTGTTTTTT. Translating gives CASSPTPSNTGELFF.

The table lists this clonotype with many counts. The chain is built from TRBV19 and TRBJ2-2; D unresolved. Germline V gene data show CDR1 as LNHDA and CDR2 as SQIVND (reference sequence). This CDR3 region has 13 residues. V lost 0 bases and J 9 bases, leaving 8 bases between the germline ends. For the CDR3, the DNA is TGTGCCAGTAGTATAGATCCCCGGTGGGAGCTGTTTTTT. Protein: CASSIDPRWELFF.

For the CDR3, the DNA is TGTGCCAGCAGTAAAAACTACAGGGAGTTGGGAGAGACCCAGTACTTC. Its protein is CASSKNYRELGETQYF. The rearrangement joins TRBV6-5 to TRBJ2-5, with a possible D match to TRBD1 (6 bases). Germline CDR1 reads MNHEY; CDR2 reads SVGAGI. Deletions cut 5 bases from V and 4 bases from J, with 20 bases between. This CDR3 spans 16 amino acids.